This T cell receptor beta chain was profiled in a study of identical twins. TCRdb passed the 5' RACE reads through MiXCR, listing each CDR3 protein once. The sample holds hundreds of thousands of distinct CDR3 sequences, around 5.7% seen once. The CDR3 is made up of 15 amino acids. Germline V gene sequence: CDR1 SGHVS, CDR2 FNYEAQ. With 4 bases removed from V and 6 bases from J, the gap between germline ends came to 15 bases. Sequenced input: naive T cells sorted from blood. The sequence derives from a man between 18 and 35 years old in good health. The chain carries TRBV7-6 and TRBJ1-4; tentatively, D is TRBD1 (5 bases). The CDR3 protein is CASSSNGAWDEKLFF. CDR3 in DNA: TGTGCCAGCAGCTCAAACGGGGCTTGGGATGAAAAACTGTTTTTT.